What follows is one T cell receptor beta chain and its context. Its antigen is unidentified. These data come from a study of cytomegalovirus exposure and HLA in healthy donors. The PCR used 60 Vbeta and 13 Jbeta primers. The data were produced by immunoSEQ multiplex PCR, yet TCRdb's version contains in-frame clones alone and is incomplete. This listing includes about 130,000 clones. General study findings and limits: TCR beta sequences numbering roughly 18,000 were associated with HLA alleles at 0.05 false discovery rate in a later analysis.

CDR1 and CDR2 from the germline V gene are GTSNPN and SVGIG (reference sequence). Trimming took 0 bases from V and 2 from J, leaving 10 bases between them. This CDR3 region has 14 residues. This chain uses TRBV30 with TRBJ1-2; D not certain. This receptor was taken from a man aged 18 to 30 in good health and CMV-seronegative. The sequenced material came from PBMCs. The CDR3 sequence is CAWSVPPRNYGYTF. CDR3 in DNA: TGTGCCTGGAGTGTACCCCCGAGGAACTATGGCTACACCTTC.